Shown below are 9 T cell receptor beta chains from a single sample sequenced in a study of response to subunit inactivated influenza vaccine. TCRdb ran MiXCR on the RT-PCR reads and lists one entry per CDR3 protein. This table holds roughly 760,000 distinct CDR3 sequences, around 21% found once. This sample comprised PBMCs from blood, obtained more than 4 days after vaccination. The receptor set was obtained from a man between 50 and 59 years old who received an inactivated influenza vaccine.

This clonotype has just a few counts. The CDR3 bases are TGTGCCAGCAGCCCCCGTTCGCTAAGATACAATGAGCAGTTCTTC. As protein: CASSPRSLRYNEQFF. V usage is TRBV7-9 and J usage is TRBJ2-1; D is uncertain. The CDR3 is 15 amino acids. Trimming stripped 5 bases from V and 4 bases from J, with 15 bases between. CDR1 is SEHNR, CDR2 FQNEAQ, per germline (reference sequence).

This clonotype was picked up many times. The rearrangement joins TRBV12-3 or TRBV12-4 to TRBJ1-2; D perhaps matches TRBD1 (6 bases). CDR3 size: 12 residues. Trimming stripped 3 bases from V and 7 bases from J, with 9 bases between. CDR3 sequence (DNA): TGTGCCAGCAGTTTGGGGGCGGGTGGCTACACCTTC. Protein product: CASSLGAGGYTF.

The gene calls are TRBV6-6 and TRBJ2-5; D might be TRBD2 (6 bases). Trimming left V 3 bases short and J 5 bases short, with 10 bases between. Germline V gene sequence: CDR1 MNHNY, CDR2 SVGAGI (reference sequence). The CDR3 length is 13 residues. CDR3 region: CASSYGRRETQYF. CDR3 coding DNA: TGTGCCAGCAGTTATGGGAGGAGGGAGACCCAGTACTTC.

This chain links TRBV20-1 with TRBJ2-3; 8 nucleotides align to TRBD2. V lost 6 bases and J lost 5; bases outside the gene matches: 10. Germline-derived CDR1 and CDR2 are DFQATT and SNEGSKA (reference sequence). The CDR3 covers 14 residues. The CDR3 spells CSAISGSGIDTQYF. The CDR3 DNA follows: TGCAGTGCGATAAGCGGGAGCGGGATAGATACGCAGTATTTT.

This clonotype was seen only a few times. The chain employs TRBV30 and TRBJ1-2; tentatively, D is TRBD1 (5 bases). There are 15 residues in the CDR3. V was clipped by 1 base and J by 5 bases, with 17 bases between them. Germline V gene data show CDR1 as GTSNPN and CDR2 as SVGIG (reference sequence). CDR3 amino acids: CAWSGWDRERYGYTF. The CDR3 nucleotides are TGTGCCTGGAGTGGTTGGGACCGGGAACGATATGGCTACACCTTC.

This clonotype was seen more than once but under ten times. V and J are TRBV29-1 and TRBJ2-7; 8 nucleotides agree with TRBD1. The junction had 6 bases not matched to a gene; V was cut back by 6 bases and J by 2 bases. The CDR3 has 13 residues. Per the germline V gene, CDR1 is SQVTM and CDR2 is ANQGSEA. Here the CDR3 reads CSVAGTGPYEQYF. In nucleotides, the CDR3 is TGCAGCGTCGCCGGGACAGGACCCTACGAGCAGTACTTC.

V usage is TRBV6-1 and J usage is TRBJ2-1, with 13 bases identical to TRBD2. V shed 5 bases, J shed 5 bases, and the junction held 6 bases outside the gene matches. In germline, CDR1 is MNHNS, CDR2 SASEGT. This CDR3 region has 16 residues. This chain's CDR3 is CASSQWTSGSHNEQFF. CDR3 nucleotides: TGTGCCAGCAGTCAATGGACTAGCGGGAGCCACAATGAGCAGTTCTTC.

V gene TRBV29-1 combines with J gene TRBJ1-3, with unresolved D. Trimming removed 7 bases at V and 0 bases at J, with 10 bases between. Germline CDR1 and CDR2: SQVTM and ANQGSEA. The CDR3 consists of 13 residues. As DNA, the CDR3 is TGCAGCGCCCAACCCAGCTCTGGAAACACCATATATTTT. This translates into CSAQPSSGNTIYF.

CDR3 sequence reads: CASSTQGAGFEQYF. The CDR3 coding sequence is TGTGCCAGCAGCACCCAGGGAGCCGGCTTCGAGCAGTACTTC. This sequence joins TRBV7-8 and TRBJ2-7, with D possibly called TRBD1 or TRBD2 (5 bases each). Germline V gene sequence: CDR1 SGHVS, CDR2 FQNEAQ. This CDR3 has 14 amino acids. The V gene lost 5 bases and the J gene lost 6 bases, with 17 bases spanning the gap.